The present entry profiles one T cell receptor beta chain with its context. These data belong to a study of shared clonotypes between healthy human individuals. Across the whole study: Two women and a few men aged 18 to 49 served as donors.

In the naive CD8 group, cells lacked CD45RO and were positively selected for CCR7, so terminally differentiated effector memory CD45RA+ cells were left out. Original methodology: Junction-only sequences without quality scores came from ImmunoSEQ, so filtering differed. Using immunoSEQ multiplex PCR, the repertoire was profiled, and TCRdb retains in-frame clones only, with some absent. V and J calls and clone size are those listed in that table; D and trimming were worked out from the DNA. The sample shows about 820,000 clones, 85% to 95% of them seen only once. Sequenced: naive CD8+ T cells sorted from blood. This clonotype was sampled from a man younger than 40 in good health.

DNA of the CDR3: TGTGCCAGCTCACCCGGGACTAGCGGGGGCCGCTCCTACAATGAGCAGTTCTTC. Residues: CASSPGTSGGRSYNEQFF. J is TRBJ2-1 and V is TRBV18; TRBD2 matches at 14 bases. This CDR3 spans 18 amino acids. V lost 3 bases and J lost 0; bases outside the gene matches: 4. The germline CDR1 and CDR2 sequences are KGHSH and LQKENI.